This T cell receptor (beta chain) was retrieved from a study of T cells in Graves' hyperthyroidism and ophthalmopathy. Germline V lookup: CDR1 SEHNR, CDR2 FQNEAQ (reference sequence). The CDR3 is 17 residues long. After removal of 1 base from V and 2 bases from J, the junction contained 6 bases not matched to a gene. TCR beta CDR3 regions were amplified from RNA transcripts. The primer set for the first-round RT-PCR of the TCR CDR3 was HTBI. TCRdb independently ran MiXCR on the multiplex PCR reads; one entry per CDR3 protein. Of 500,000 to 600,000 distinct CDR3 sequences listed, 35% to 50% were seen once; the top ten hold about 45%.

The clonotype was recovered from an adult woman with Graves' disease, either hyperthyroidism or ophthalmopathy (not recorded which). The rearrangement uses TRBV7-9 and TRBJ2-1; 9 bases fit TRBD2. Material: peripheral blood or thyroid tissue (not recorded which). This chain's CDR3 is CASSLGGRGRTYNEQFF. The CDR3 DNA reads as TGTGCCAGCAGCTTAGGCGGGAGGGGCAGAACCTACAATGAGCAGTTCTTC. The full variable domain, its missing parts supplied by reference TRBV7-9 and TRBJ2-1, is DTGVSQNPRHKITKRGQNVTFRCDPISEHNRLYWYRQTLGQGPEFLTYFQNEAQLEKSRLLSDRFSAERPKGSFSTLEIQRTEQGDSAMYLCASSLGGRGRTYNEQFFGPGTRLTVL.